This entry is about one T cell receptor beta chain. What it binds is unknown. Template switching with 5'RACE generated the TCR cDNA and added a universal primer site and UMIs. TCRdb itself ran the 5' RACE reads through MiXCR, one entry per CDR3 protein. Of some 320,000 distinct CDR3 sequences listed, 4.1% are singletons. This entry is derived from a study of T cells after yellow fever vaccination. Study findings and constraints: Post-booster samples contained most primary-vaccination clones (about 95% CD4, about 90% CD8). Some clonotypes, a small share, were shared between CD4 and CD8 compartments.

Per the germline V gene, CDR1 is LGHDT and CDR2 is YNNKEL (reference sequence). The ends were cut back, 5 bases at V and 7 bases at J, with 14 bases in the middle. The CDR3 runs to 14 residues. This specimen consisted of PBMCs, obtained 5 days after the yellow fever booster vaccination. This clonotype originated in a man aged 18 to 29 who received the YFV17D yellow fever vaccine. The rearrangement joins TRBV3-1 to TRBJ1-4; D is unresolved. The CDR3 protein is CASSARVAREKLFF. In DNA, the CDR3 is TGTGCCAGCAGCGCACGGGTGGCTCGTGAAAAACTGTTTTTT.